This T cell receptor beta chain was sequenced for a study of T cells in Graves' hyperthyroidism and ophthalmopathy. This clonotype appeared many times. RNA transcripts provided the source from which TCR beta CDR3 regions were amplified. TCR CDR3 regions were first amplified by RT-PCR with HTBI primers. TCRdb reanalysed the multiplex PCR reads using MiXCR and keeps one entry per CDR3 protein. The sample carries some 600,000 distinct CDR3 sequences, more than 11% recorded once. V lost 1 base and J 7 bases, leaving 13 bases between the germline ends. CDR3 length: 14 residues. The sequencing input was blood. The rearrangement joins TRBV12-3 or TRBV12-4 to TRBJ1-2; D is unclear. This receptor was obtained from a woman under 40 with Graves' hyperthyroidism that later progressed to Graves' ophthalmopathy. As DNA, the CDR3 is TGTGCCAGCAGTTTAGACCGTACTCAGGCTGGCTACACCTTC. Translation: CASSLDRTQAGYTF.